This T cell receptor (beta chain) derives from a study of cytomegalovirus exposure and HLA in healthy donors. Turning to this clone: A junction boundary mismatches the germline segment, possibly from a read error. Other DNA sequences within the sample encode an identical CDR3.

PCR amplification relied on 60 Vbeta primers (plus 13 Jbeta primers). Under the authors' procedure: Unique TCR beta chains totaled roughly 80 million in a later count, with approximately 11 million of them shared. Libraries were prepared by immunoSEQ multiplex PCR; TCRdb keeps only in-frame clonotypes and omits some of them. V, J and clone size are those of that table, while D and trimming were read from the DNA. The table lists around 120,000 clones, around 77% of them singletons, with around 4.9% in the top ten. From germline, CDR1 is MNHEY and CDR2 SVGAGI. The CDR3 spans 14 residues. The source material was PBMCs. The V call is TRBV6-5, the J call TRBJ1-6; the D gene is possibly TRBD1 (6 bases). This receptor was obtained from a man aged 50 or older in good health and CMV-seropositive. The CDR3 region has the DNA TGTGCCAGCAACCCGACAGGCTATAATTCCCCCCTCCACTTT. Residues: CASNPTGYNSPLHF.